This TCR beta chain is from a study of molecular identifiers for immune sequencing clone quantification. Overall study context: Four portions were sequenced after RNA from about 21,000 or 97,000 naive CD8 cells was split five ways in replicates.

Note on this clonotype: Its specificity is unknown. A much larger clone lies a single base off, so this may be a read error.

Study-level results: Molecules of identical TCR sharing a barcode could underestimate highly expanded clone sizes. The study found clones above 20 RNA copies held over 99% of effector molecules and under 1% in naive cells.

Making the bulk TCR libraries relied on previously described methods and listed TCR primers. One entry per CDR3 protein results from TCRdb running MiXCR on the PCR reads. This sample has approximately 320,000 distinct CDR3 sequences, with about a quarter found just once. The J segment lost 6 bases and the V segment lost 6 bases, leaving 15 bases of the junction unmatched. The CDR3 covers 15 residues. Germline CDR1 is SQVTM and CDR2 is ANQGSEA. The sequence derives from a human donor in good health. Some libraries in this study had Jurkat cell RNA spiked in. The chain uses TRBV29-1 and TRBJ1-2, with 8 nucleotides matching TRBD1. Sequencing was carried out using naive CD8+ T cells from blood, with Jurkat cell RNA spiked in. This sample's subset: FACS-sorted CD8+CD4-CCR7+CD45RA+ naive T cells. CDR3 nucleotides: TGCAGCGTGCCTCTCGCGGCAGGGGGCATCAATGGCTACACCTTC. Translated: CSVPLAAGGINGYTF.